What follows is one T cell receptor (beta chain) and its context. Its antigen is unknown. Assay used: immunoSEQ multiplex PCR; TCRdb lists only in-frame clones, some missing. Of roughly 70,000 clones in the sample, around 80% are singletons; the top ten hold 1.1%. This sample is drawn from a study of OX40 agonist ivuxolimab in advanced cancers. About the study: As their treatment, patients were administered ivuxolimab, an agonistic anti-OX40 (CD134) antibody.

Study-level points and caveats: Also showing low normalized T-cell clonal expansion were some of the nonresponders. At doses 0.1 to 3.0 mg/kg, CD4+ and CD8+ clones expanded.

The sequence derives from an adult with an advanced solid tumor such as melanoma, head and neck, liver or kidney cancer. This specimen was CD4+ or CD8+ T cells sorted from blood, taken in a trial of the OX40 agonist ivuxolimab.

The CDR3 nucleotides are TGCGCCAGCAGCGACGGGACTTACAATGAGCAGTTCTTC. Encoded protein: CASSDGTYNEQFF. V is TRBV5-1 and J is TRBJ2-1, with D possibly being TRBD2 (6 bases). V shed 4 bases and J shed 4 bases, with 9 bases lying between them. Germline V gene data show CDR1 as SGHRS and CDR2 as YFSETQ. The CDR3 sequence is 13 residues long.